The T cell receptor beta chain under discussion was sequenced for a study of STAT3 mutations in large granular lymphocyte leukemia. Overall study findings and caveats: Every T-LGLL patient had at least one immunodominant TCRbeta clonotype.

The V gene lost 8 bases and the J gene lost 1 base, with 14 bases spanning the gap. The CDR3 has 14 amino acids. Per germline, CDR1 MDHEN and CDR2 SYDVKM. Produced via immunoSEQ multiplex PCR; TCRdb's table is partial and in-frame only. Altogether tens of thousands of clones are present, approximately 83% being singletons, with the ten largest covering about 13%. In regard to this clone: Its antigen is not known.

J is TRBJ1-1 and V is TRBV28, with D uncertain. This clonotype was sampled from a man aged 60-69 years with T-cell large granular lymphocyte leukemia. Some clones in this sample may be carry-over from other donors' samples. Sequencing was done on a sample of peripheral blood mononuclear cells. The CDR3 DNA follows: TGTGCCAGCGAGGTCAAGGGCAGGAACACTGAAGCTTTCTTT. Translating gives CASEVKGRNTEAFF. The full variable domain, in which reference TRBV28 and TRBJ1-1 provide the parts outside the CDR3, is DVKVTQSSRYLVKRTGEKVFLECVQDMDHENMFWYRQDPGLGLRLIYFSYDVKMKEKGDIPEGYSVSREKKERFSLILESASTNQTSMYLCASEVKGRNTEAFFGQGTRLTVV.